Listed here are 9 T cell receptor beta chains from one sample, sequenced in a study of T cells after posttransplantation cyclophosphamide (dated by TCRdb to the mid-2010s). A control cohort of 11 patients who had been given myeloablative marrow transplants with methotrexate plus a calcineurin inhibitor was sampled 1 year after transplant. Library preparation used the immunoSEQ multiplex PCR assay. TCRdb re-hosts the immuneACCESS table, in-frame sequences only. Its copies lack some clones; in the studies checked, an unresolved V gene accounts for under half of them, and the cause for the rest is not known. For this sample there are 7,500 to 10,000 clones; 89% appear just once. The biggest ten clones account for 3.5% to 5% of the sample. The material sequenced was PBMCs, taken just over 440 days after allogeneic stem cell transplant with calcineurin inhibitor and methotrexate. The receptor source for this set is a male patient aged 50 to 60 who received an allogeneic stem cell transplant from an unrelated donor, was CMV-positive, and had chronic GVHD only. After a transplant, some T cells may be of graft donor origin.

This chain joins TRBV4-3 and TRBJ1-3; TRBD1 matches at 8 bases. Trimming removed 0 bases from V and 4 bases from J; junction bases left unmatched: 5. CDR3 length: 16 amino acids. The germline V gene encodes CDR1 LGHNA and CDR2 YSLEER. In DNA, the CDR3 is TGCGCCAGCAGCCAAGAGACCGGACAGGGAGGAAACACCATATATTTT. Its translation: CASSQETGQGGNTIYF.

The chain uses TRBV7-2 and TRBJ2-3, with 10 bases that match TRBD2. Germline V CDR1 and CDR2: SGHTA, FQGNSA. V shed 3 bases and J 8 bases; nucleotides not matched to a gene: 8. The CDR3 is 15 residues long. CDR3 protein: CASSFSSGGFFTQYF. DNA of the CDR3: TGTGCCAGCAGCTTTAGTAGCGGGGGGTTCTTTACGCAGTATTTT.

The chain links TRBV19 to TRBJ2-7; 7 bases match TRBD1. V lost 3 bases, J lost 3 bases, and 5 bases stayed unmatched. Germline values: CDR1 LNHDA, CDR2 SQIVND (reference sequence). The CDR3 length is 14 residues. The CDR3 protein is CASSIGQANYEQYF. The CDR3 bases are TGTGCCAGTAGTATCGGACAGGCAAACTACGAGCAGTACTTC. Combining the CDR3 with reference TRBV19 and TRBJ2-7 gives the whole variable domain DGGITQSPKYLFRKEGQNVTLSCEQNLNHDAMYWYRQDPGQGLRLIYYSQIVNDFQKGDIAEGYSVSREKKESFPLTVTSAQKNPTAFYLCASSIGQANYEQYFGPGTRLTVT.

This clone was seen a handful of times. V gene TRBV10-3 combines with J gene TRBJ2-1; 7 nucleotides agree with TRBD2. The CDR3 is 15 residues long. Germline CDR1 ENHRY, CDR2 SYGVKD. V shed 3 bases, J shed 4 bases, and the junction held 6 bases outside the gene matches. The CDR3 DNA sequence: TGTGCCATCAGTGAAGCAGCGGGGATTTACAATGAGCAGTTCTTC. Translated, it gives CAISEAAGIYNEQFF.

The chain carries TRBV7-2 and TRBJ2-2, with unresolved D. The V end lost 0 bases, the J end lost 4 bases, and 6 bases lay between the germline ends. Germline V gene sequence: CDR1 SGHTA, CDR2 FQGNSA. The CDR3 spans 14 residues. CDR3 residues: CASSLALITGELFF. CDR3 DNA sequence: TGTGCCAGCAGCTTAGCCCTAATCACCGGGGAGCTGTTTTTT.

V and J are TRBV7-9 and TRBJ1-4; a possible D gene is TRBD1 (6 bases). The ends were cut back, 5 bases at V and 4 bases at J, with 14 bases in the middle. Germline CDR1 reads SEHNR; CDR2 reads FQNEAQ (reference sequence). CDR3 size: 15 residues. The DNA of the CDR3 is TGTGCCAGCAGCAGCCGGGACAAAGATAATGAAAAACTGTTTTTT. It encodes CASSSRDKDNEKLFF. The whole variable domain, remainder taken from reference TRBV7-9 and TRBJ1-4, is DTGVSQNPRHKITKRGQNVTFRCDPISEHNRLYWYRQTLGQGPEFLTYFQNEAQLEKSRLLSDRFSAERPKGSFSTLEIQRTEQGDSAMYLCASSSRDKDNEKLFFGSGTQLSVL.

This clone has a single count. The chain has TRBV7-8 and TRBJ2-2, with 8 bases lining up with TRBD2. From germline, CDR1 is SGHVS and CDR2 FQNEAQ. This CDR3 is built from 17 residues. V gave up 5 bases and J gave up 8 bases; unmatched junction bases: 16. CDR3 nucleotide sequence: TGTGCCAGCAGCCCGCCACGGCGGGGGGCCCCAAGTGGGGAGCTGTTTTTT. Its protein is CASSPPRRGAPSGELFF.

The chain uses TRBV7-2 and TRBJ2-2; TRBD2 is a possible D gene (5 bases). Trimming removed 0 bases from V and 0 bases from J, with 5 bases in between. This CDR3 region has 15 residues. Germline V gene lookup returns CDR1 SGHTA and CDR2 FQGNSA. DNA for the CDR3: TGTGCCAGCAGCTTAGCGCGGGCGAACACCGGGGAGCTGTTTTTT. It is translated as CASSLARANTGELFF.

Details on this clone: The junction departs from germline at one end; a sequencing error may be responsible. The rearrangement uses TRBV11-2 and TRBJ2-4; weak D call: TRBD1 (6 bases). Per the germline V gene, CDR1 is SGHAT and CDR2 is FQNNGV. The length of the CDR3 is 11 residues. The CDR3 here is CASSGRDIQYF. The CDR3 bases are TGTGCCAGCAGCGGCCGGGACATCCAGTACTTC.